The 19 T cell receptor beta chains below all came from one sample that was sequenced in a study of blood T cell repertoires in COVID-19. Measured with immunoSEQ multiplex PCR; TCRdb has only the in-frame clones, and not every one. The repertoire includes roughly 280,000 clones, about 87% of them detected once, and about 3% sits in the top ten. Sequencing was carried out using PBMCs or T cells enriched from blood (not recorded which). All receptors derive from a woman aged 45 to 65 who had recovered from COVID-19.

This chain links TRBV7-3 with TRBJ2-5; tentatively, D is TRBD1 (6 bases). V lost 5 bases and J 2 bases, leaving 15 bases between the germline ends. The V gene's germline CDR1 is SGHTA and CDR2 FQGTGA. The CDR3 has 15 amino acids. The CDR3 loop reads CASSIQGGRQETQYF. CDR3 coding DNA: TGTGCCAGCAGCATCCAAGGGGGTCGGCAAGAGACCCAGTACTTC. Full variable domain (missing parts from reference TRBV7-3 and TRBJ2-5): GAGVSQTPSNKVTEKGKYVELRCDPISGHTALYWYRQSLGQGPEFLIYFQGTGAADDSGLPNDRFFAVRPEGSVSTLKIQRTERGDSAVYLCASSIQGGRQETQYFGPGTRLLVL.

The CDR3 DNA is TGTGCCAGCAGCAAAGGGGGCAGCTCGCCGCTAAGGTATGGCTACACCTTC. Protein product: CASSKGGSSPLRYGYTF. The chain combines TRBV21-1 with TRBJ1-2; the table's D call TRBD1 went unverified against the DNA. TRBV21-1 is described as a pseudogene. The CDR3 length is 17 residues.

The V gene is TRBV7-8, the J gene TRBJ2-1; D is uncertain. Trimming shortened V by 0 bases and J by 7 bases, and 16 bases separated the two germline ends. The CDR3 spans 16 residues. Germline V CDR1 and CDR2: SGHVS, FQNEAQ. The CDR3 spells CASSLAGFGLWNEQFF. The CDR3 DNA sequence: TGTGCCAGCAGCTTAGCGGGCTTTGGGCTATGGAATGAGCAGTTCTTC.

V gene TRBV7-3 combines with J gene TRBJ2-1; D possibly corresponds to TRBD2 (6 bases). Germline assignment: CDR1 SGHTA and CDR2 FQGTGA. The CDR3 covers 13 residues. Trimming pared 4 bases from V and 10 bases from J, leaving 14 bases between. This CDR3 is CASSYGASAEQFF. For the CDR3, the DNA is TGTGCCAGCAGCTATGGGGCTAGCGCCGAGCAGTTCTTC.

The chain links TRBV28 to TRBJ1-4, with D unresolved. The CDR3 is 16 residues long. Trimming took off 4 bases at V and 5 bases at J, with 17 bases between the two ends. Germline V gives CDR1 MDHEN, CDR2 SYDVKM. The CDR3 DNA reads TGTGCCAGCAGTTCCCATTTTTGGGCCTCGAATGAAAAACTGTTTTTT. It translates to CASSSHFWASNEKLFF.

V gene TRBV4-3 combines with J gene TRBJ1-4; weak D call: TRBD1 (5 bases). The CDR3 spans 14 residues. Germline-derived CDR1 and CDR2 are LGHNA and YSLEER. V was clipped by 1 base and J by 6 bases, with 9 bases between them. The CDR3, as DNA: TGCGCCAGCAGCCAAGCCAGGGCGGATGAAAAACTGTTTTTT. This gives the protein CASSQARADEKLFF.

The V call is TRBV28, the J call TRBJ2-7; tentative D call: TRBD1 (5 bases). The CDR3 contains 15 residues. Germline values: CDR1 MDHEN, CDR2 SYDVKM. Deletions cut 4 bases from V and 3 bases from J, with 16 bases between. The CDR3 region has the DNA TGTGCCAGCAGTTCCCCTCTTAGGGGCAACTACGAGCAGTACTTC. This encodes CASSSPLRGNYEQYF.

The gene calls are TRBV7-2 and TRBJ2-7; 10 bases line up with TRBD1. The CDR3 loop spans 15 amino acids. Germline V gene lookup returns CDR1 SGHTA and CDR2 FQGNSA. With V trimmed by 2 bases and J by 3 bases, 4 bases remained unmatched. The CDR3 nucleotides are TGTGCCAGCAGCTTATCGACAGGGGGCTTCTACGAGCAGTACTTC. The encoded protein is CASSLSTGGFYEQYF.

This clone has just a few counts. CDR3 bases: TGTGCCAGCGGCCGCCAAGCGGGAGACGCCCCAGATACGCAGTATTTT. It codes for CASGRQAGDAPDTQYF. The chain employs TRBV5-4 and TRBJ2-3; 8 bases are shared with TRBD2. The CDR3 consists of 16 residues. The germline gives CDR1 SGHNT, CDR2 YYREEE (reference sequence). J gave up 4 bases and V 7 bases, and 14 bases lay outside the gene matches.

The chain has TRBV4-3 and TRBJ1-2; TRBD1 matches at 7 bases. The V gene's germline CDR1 is LGHNA and CDR2 YSLEER. The V segment lost 2 bases and the J segment 8 bases; nucleotides outside the gene matches: 14. There are 16 residues in the CDR3. CDR3 loop: CASSQLQGRGLGGYTF. CDR3 nucleotide sequence: TGCGCCAGCAGCCAATTGCAAGGAAGGGGGCTGGGGGGCTACACCTTC.

This sequence joins TRBV15 and TRBJ1-6; D perhaps matches TRBD1 (6 bases). Trimming pared 7 bases from V and 4 bases from J, leaving 14 bases between. Germline V CDR1 and CDR2: LNHNV, YYDKDF (reference sequence). The CDR3 is made up of 15 amino acids. CDR3 in DNA: TGTGCCACCAAAACAGGGAGGGGATATAATTCACCCCTCCACTTT. It codes for CATKTGRGYNSPLHF.

The chain recombines TRBV7-8 with TRBJ2-5; perhaps TRBD2 as D (5 bases). Trimming removed 4 bases at V and 5 bases at J, with 5 bases between. Per the germline V gene, CDR1 is SGHVS and CDR2 is FQNEAQ. The CDR3 spans 11 residues. In nucleotides, the CDR3 is TGTGCCAGCAGCTCGGGGGAGACCCAGTACTTC. Translation gives CASSSGETQYF.

This clone was counted between two and nine times. The rearrangement joins TRBV28 to TRBJ1-5; 10 positions agree with TRBD1. V lost 3 bases, J lost 6 bases, and 5 bases stayed unmatched. The CDR3 covers 15 residues. The germline V gene encodes CDR1 MDHEN and CDR2 SYDVKM. The CDR3: CASSFPGQGRQPQHF. CDR3 DNA: TGTGCCAGCAGTTTCCCGGGACAGGGGCGTCAGCCCCAGCATTTT.

The genes are TRBV5-4 and TRBJ1-2; 8 bases match TRBD1. CDR3 length equals 15 residues. The J segment lost 2 bases and the V segment lost 0 bases, leaving 3 bases of the junction unmatched. Germline lookup yields CDR1 SGHNT and CDR2 YYREEE (reference sequence). The CDR3 protein is CASSLGTGTNYGYTF. The DNA of the CDR3 is TGTGCCAGCAGCTTGGGGACAGGGACAAACTATGGCTACACCTTC.

As concerns this clone: The junction shows a germline mismatch at one end, possibly a read error. This chain connects TRBV5-5 to TRBJ1-2; D is uncertain. The CDR3 loop spans 14 amino acids. CDR1 SGHKS and CDR2 YYEKEE come from the germline V gene (reference sequence). This CDR3 reads CASRSGTTMANELF. As DNA, the CDR3 is TGTGCCAGCAGGTCCGGAACAACTATGGCTAACGAGCTTTTC.

The chain is built from TRBV2 and TRBJ1-2; tentatively, D is TRBD1 (6 bases). Germline V gene lookup returns CDR1 SNHLY and CDR2 FYNNEI. Trimming pared 5 bases from V and 2 bases from J, leaving 9 bases between. This CDR3 contains 13 residues. The CDR3 DNA follows: TGTGCCAGCAGTCATGACAGGAACTATGGCTACACCTTC. The encoded protein is CASSHDRNYGYTF.

The chain has TRBV28 and TRBJ2-4, with TRBD2 identical over 11 bases. The CDR3 covers 18 residues. V lost 3 bases, J lost 2 bases, and 9 bases stayed unmatched. Germline CDR1 is MDHEN and CDR2 is SYDVKM. The CDR3 DNA reads as TGTGCCAGCAGTTTTATTAGCGGGAGGGCCAATACCAAAAACATTCAGTACTTC. Translating gives CASSFISGRANTKNIQYF. Full variable domain (outside the CDR3, taken from reference TRBV28 and TRBJ2-4): DVKVTQSSRYLVKRTGEKVFLECVQDMDHENMFWYRQDPGLGLRLIYFSYDVKMKEKGDIPEGYSVSREKKERFSLILESASTNQTSMYLCASSFISGRANTKNIQYFGAGTRLSVL.

V usage is TRBV3-1 (or the pseudogene TRBV3-2) and J usage is TRBJ2-5, with 8 bases lining up with TRBD2. Germline CDR1 LGHDT, CDR2 YNNKEL (reference sequence). The CDR3 has 18 residues. Trimming at V came to 0 bases and at J to 2 bases, leaving 11 bases not matched to a gene. CDR3 amino acids: CASSQDIGASGLQETQYF. The CDR3, as DNA: TGTGCCAGCAGCCAAGATATCGGGGCTAGCGGGCTACAAGAGACCCAGTACTTC.

The V gene is TRBV19, the J gene TRBJ1-2, with TRBD1 matching 7 bases. Germline lookup yields CDR1 LNHDA and CDR2 SQIVND (reference sequence). This CDR3 is 15 amino acids long. V dropped 4 bases and J dropped 0; count of bases not matched to a gene: 5. The CDR3 sequence is CASSNGQVTNYGYTF. The CDR3 DNA reads TGTGCCAGTAGTAACGGACAGGTTACTAACTATGGCTACACCTTC.